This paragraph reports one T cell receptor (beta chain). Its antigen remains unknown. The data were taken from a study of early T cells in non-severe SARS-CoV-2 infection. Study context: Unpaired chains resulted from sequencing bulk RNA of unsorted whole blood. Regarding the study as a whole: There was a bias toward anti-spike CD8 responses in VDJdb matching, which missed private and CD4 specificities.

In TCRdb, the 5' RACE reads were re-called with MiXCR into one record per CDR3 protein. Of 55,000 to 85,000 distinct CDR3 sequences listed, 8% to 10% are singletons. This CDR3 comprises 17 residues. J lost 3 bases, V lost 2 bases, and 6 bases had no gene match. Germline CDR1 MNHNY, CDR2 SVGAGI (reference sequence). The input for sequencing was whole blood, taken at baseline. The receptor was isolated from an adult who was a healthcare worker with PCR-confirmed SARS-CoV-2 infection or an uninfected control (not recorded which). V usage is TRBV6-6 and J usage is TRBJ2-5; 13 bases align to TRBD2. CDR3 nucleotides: TGTGCCAGCAGTTACAGACTAGCGGGAGGACGAGAAGAGACCCAGTACTTC. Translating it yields CASSYRLAGGREETQYF.